Shown below are 24 T cell receptor beta chains from a single sample sequenced in a study of T cells in Graves' hyperthyroidism and ophthalmopathy. TCR beta CDR3 regions were amplified from RNA transcripts. An initial round of RT-PCR targeting the TCR CDR3 relied on the HTBI primer set. TCRdb processed the multiplex PCR reads anew with MiXCR; each CDR3 protein has one entry. Of around 33,000 distinct CDR3 sequences listed, about 50% are singletons. The sequencing sample was made of blood. Receptors were obtained from a woman aged 50 to 60 with Graves' hyperthyroidism that later progressed to Graves' ophthalmopathy.

By sample share, this clonotype is medium-sized. J is TRBJ1-2 and V is TRBV2, with 9 bases fitting TRBD1. This CDR3 has 13 amino acids. Germline V gives CDR1 SNHLY, CDR2 FYNNEI. J lost 8 bases, V lost 5 bases, and 6 bases had no gene match. CDR3 DNA sequence: TGTGCCAGCAGTAACTACAGGGGGCAAGGCTACACCTTC. Protein sequence: CASSNYRGQGYTF.

This clonotype is judged medium-sized (0.01 to 0.1%). The rearrangement joins TRBV20-1 to TRBJ2-7, with 8 bases lining up with TRBD1. The V and J ends lost 4 bases and 3 bases, in that order; junction bases with no gene match: 5. The CDR3 has 13 residues. Germline V gene data show CDR1 as DFQATT and CDR2 as SNEGSKA (reference sequence). The CDR3 bases are TGCAGTGCTATGTCGGGACAGGACTACGAGCAGTACTTC. Its protein product is CSAMSGQDYEQYF.

This clonotype was detected many times. The CDR3 is CASSQDTGNAFF. CDR3 sequence (DNA): TGCGCCAGCAGCCAAGATACAGGGAACGCTTTCTTT. The J gene is TRBJ1-1, the V gene TRBV4-1, with a weak D call TRBD1 (6 bases). The CDR3 totals 12 residues. Germline V lookup: CDR1 MGHRA, CDR2 YSYEKL. Trimming cost V 0 bases and J 11 bases, with 10 bases left between them.

In this sample, this clonotype turned up once. This sequence joins TRBV19 and TRBJ1-4, with D perhaps matching TRBD1 (5 bases). The V end lost 9 bases, the J end lost 6 bases, and 11 bases lay between the germline ends. This CDR3 is 12 amino acids long. Germline CDR1 and CDR2: LNHDA and SQIVND (reference sequence). The DNA for the CDR3 is TGTGCCAGGGGGGGAGGGTATGAAAAACTGTTTTTT. Its protein is CARGGGYEKLFF. The full variable domain, completed using reference TRBV19 and TRBJ1-4, is DGGITQSPKYLFRKEGQNVTLSCEQNLNHDAMYWYRQDPGQGLRLIYYSQIVNDFQKGDIAEGYSVSREKKESFPLTVTSAQKNPTAFYLCARGGGYEKLFFGSGTQLSVL.

By share, this clonotype counts as medium-sized. This sequence joins TRBV20-1 and TRBJ1-6; 7 positions match TRBD1. V was pared by 3 bases and J by 0 bases, with 2 bases of the junction left unmatched. The CDR3 contains 15 residues. Germline V gives CDR1 DFQATT, CDR2 SNEGSKA (reference sequence). The CDR3 nucleotides are TGCAGTGCTAGGGACAGGCTCTCCTATAATTCACCCCTCCACTTT. Translated: CSARDRLSYNSPLHF.

The table lists this clonotype with many counts. The rearrangement uses TRBV14 and TRBJ2-7; 12 bases line up with TRBD1. The CDR3 is 17 amino acids. V lost 2 bases, J lost 5 bases, and 10 bases stayed unmatched. Germline assignment: CDR1 SGHDN and CDR2 FVKESK. The chain's CDR3 is CASSQLLLGTGGHEQYF. Written as DNA, the CDR3 is TGTGCCAGCAGCCAACTCCTACTGGGGACAGGGGGCCACGAGCAGTACTTC.

CDR3: CATRAGLADYEQYF. CDR3 bases: TGTGCCACCAGGGCGGGACTAGCGGACTACGAGCAGTACTTC. The chain recombines TRBV24-1 with TRBJ2-7; TRBD2 aligns across 11 bases. The CDR3 has 14 amino acids. Germline V CDR1 and CDR2: KGHDR, SFDVKD. The junction had 4 bases not matched to a gene; V was cut back by 7 bases and J by 3 bases.

This clonotype was seen repeatedly, ten times or more. This chain connects TRBV5-5 to TRBJ2-7; 9 bases are shared with TRBD1. From germline, CDR1 is SGHKS and CDR2 YYEKEE (reference sequence). The CDR3 runs 16 residues. With V trimmed by 4 bases and J by 7 bases, 15 bases remained unmatched. CDR3 residues: CASSLSHNRGLLEQYF. In DNA form, the CDR3 reads TGTGCCAGCAGCCTGTCCCATAACAGGGGGCTTCTAGAGCAGTACTTC.

This clonotype was seen many times. The rearrangement links TRBV30 to TRBJ1-1; 7 bases fit TRBD1. From germline, CDR1 is GTSNPN and CDR2 SVGIG (reference sequence). This CDR3 region has 12 residues. V lost 5 bases to trimming and J lost 5 bases; unmatched junction nucleotides: 5. The CDR3 protein is CAWRTGSTEAFF. In nucleotides, the CDR3 is TGTGCCTGGCGGACAGGAAGTACTGAAGCTTTCTTT.

This clonotype showed up many times. V is TRBV4-1 and J is TRBJ2-5; D possibly corresponds to TRBD1 (6 bases). The CDR3 runs to 14 residues. Trimming left V 4 bases short and J 5 bases short, with 14 bases between. CDR1 and CDR2 (germline): MGHRA, YSYEKL. CDR3 protein: CASSPSQGRETQYF. In DNA form, the CDR3 reads TGCGCCAGCAGCCCCAGTCAGGGGCGCGAGACCCAGTACTTC.

The CDR3 region has the DNA TGTGCCACACTAGCGGGAGACTACAATGAGCAGTTCTATGGCTACACCTTC. The encoded protein is CATLAGDYNEQFYGYTF. This chain links TRBV19 with TRBJ1-2; the D is unclear. Germline CDR1 is LNHDA and CDR2 is SQIVND (reference sequence). The CDR3 totals 17 residues. V was clipped by 10 bases and J by 4 bases, with 28 bases between them.

The rearrangement links TRBV20-1 to TRBJ2-7; D is ambiguous. The V end lost 2 bases, the J end lost 2 bases, and 7 bases lay between the germline ends. The CDR3 is 12 amino acids. Germline V gene data show CDR1 as DFQATT and CDR2 as SNEGSKA (reference sequence). The CDR3 sequence is CSARRWTYEQYF. The CDR3 bases are TGCAGTGCTAGACGGTGGACCTACGAGCAGTACTTC.

The chain employs TRBV20-1 and TRBJ2-5; no clear D gene. Germline loops: CDR1 DFQATT, CDR2 SNEGSKA (reference sequence). CDR3 length equals 11 residues. The ends were cut back, 0 bases at V and 9 bases at J, with 8 bases in the middle. The CDR3 DNA sequence: TGCAGTGCTAGAGATTCCGCTCCCCAGTACTTC. Protein product: CSARDSAPQYF.

The chain has TRBV14 and TRBJ1-2, with 11 bases aligning to TRBD1. The trim removed 4 bases at V and 4 bases at J, leaving 8 bases unmatched. Germline V gene data show CDR1 as SGHDN and CDR2 as FVKESK. This CDR3 contains 16 residues. The CDR3, as DNA: TGTGCCAGCAGCCCCCTGGGACAGGGGGGCTTCTATGGCTACACCTTC. It yields the protein CASSPLGQGGFYGYTF.

This chain connects TRBV13 to TRBJ2-5; 7 bases align to TRBD2. The ends lost 5 bases at V and 2 bases at J; junction bases unmatched: 8. The CDR3 length is 15 residues. Germline CDR1 PRHDT, CDR2 FYEKMQ (reference sequence). The CDR3 nucleotides are TGTGCCAGCAGCCTCCCAGGCGGGAGACAAGAGACCCAGTACTTC. Protein product: CASSLPGGRQETQYF. The full variable domain, with the rest looked up from reference TRBV13 and TRBJ2-5, is AAGVIQSPRHLIKEKRETATLKCYPIPRHDTVYWYQQGPGQDPQFLISFYEKMQSDKGSIPDRFSAQQFSDYHSELNMSSLELGDSALYFCASSLPGGRQETQYFGPGTRLLVL.

The chain combines TRBV7-2 with TRBJ2-1; D is undetermined. This CDR3 has 14 amino acids. V lost 5 bases and J lost 8, with 16 bases in between. Per the germline V gene, CDR1 is SGHTA and CDR2 is FQGNSA. The CDR3 loop reads CASSLGSNRDEQFF. CDR3 nucleotides: TGTGCCAGCAGCCTAGGGTCCAATAGGGATGAGCAGTTCTTC. Together with reference TRBV7-2 and TRBJ2-1, the CDR3 gives the full variable domain: GAGVSQSPSNKVTEKGKDVELRCDPISGHTALYWYRQSLGQGLEFLIYFQGNSAPDKSGLPSDRFSAERTGGSVSTLTIQRTQQEDSAVYLCASSLGSNRDEQFFGPGTRLTVL.

This clonotype was detected many times. V usage is TRBV6-2 or TRBV6-3 and J usage is TRBJ2-5; no definite D call. V shed 7 bases and J shed 5 bases, with 17 bases lying between them. From germline, CDR1 is MNHEY and CDR2 SVGEGT. The CDR3 runs to 14 residues. The CDR3: CASTHRMGGETQYF. In DNA form, the CDR3 reads TGTGCCAGCACACACCGGATGGGTGGCGAGACCCAGTACTTC.

The chain couples TRBV2 to TRBJ1-5; D is undetermined. V was clipped by 6 bases and J by 9 bases, with 18 bases between them. In germline, CDR1 is SNHLY, CDR2 FYNNEI. The length of the CDR3 is 14 residues. In DNA form, the CDR3 reads TGTGCCAGCAGCACCAGACACGCCAAGGGGCCCCAGCATTTT. Translating it yields CASSTRHAKGPQHF.

This clonotype has ten or more counts. The chain recombines TRBV11-3 with TRBJ2-3; no reliable D call. The CDR3 runs 11 residues. Trimming shortened V by 0 bases and J by 12 bases, and 7 bases separated the two germline ends. Germline V gene sequence: CDR1 SGHNT, CDR2 YENEEA. Here the CDR3 reads CASSLDRLQYF. Written as DNA, the CDR3 is TGTGCCAGCAGCTTAGATCGGCTCCAGTATTTT.

This rearrangement joins TRBV7-3 to TRBJ2-1; 11 bases are shared with TRBD2. J lost 9 bases, V lost 1 base, and 8 bases had no gene match. CDR3 size: 16 residues. Germline CDR1 SGHTA, CDR2 FQGTGA. In DNA form, the CDR3 reads TGTGCCAGCAGCTTAAACCCCCTAGCGGGAGGTCCTGAGCAGTTCTTC. Translating gives CASSLNPLAGGPEQFF.

This clonotype was detected only a few times. The CDR3 DNA reads TGTGCCACCAGTGATTACCGGGACGCTGGTGGCTACACCTTC. Protein sequence: CATSDYRDAGGYTF. The chain joins TRBV24-1 to TRBJ1-2; a weak D match, TRBD1 (5 bases). Germline V lookup: CDR1 KGHDR, CDR2 SFDVKD. The CDR3 is made up of 14 amino acids. V was cut by 2 bases and J by 7 bases, with 13 bases left in between.

The chain combines TRBV19 with TRBJ2-5; D might be TRBD2 (5 bases). CDR3 length equals 13 residues. V was shortened by 5 bases and J by 4 bases, with 11 bases between the two germline ends. Germline V gene sequence: CDR1 LNHDA, CDR2 SQIVND (reference sequence). CDR3 coding DNA: TGTGCCAGTAGTGAGTTCAGCGGAGAGACCCAGTACTTC. Translating it yields CASSEFSGETQYF.

The chain uses TRBV20-1 and TRBJ1-2; D is undetermined. The germline V gene has CDR1 DFQATT and CDR2 SNEGSKA (reference sequence). The germline V and J ends were trimmed by 6 bases and 8 bases, with 10 bases remaining between them. This CDR3 contains 10 residues. CDR3 sequence reads: CSAGREGYTF. The CDR3 nucleotides read TGCAGTGCCGGAAGGGAGGGCTACACCTTC.

The rearrangement uses TRBV10-3 and TRBJ2-5, with 7 bases aligning to TRBD1. The length of the CDR3 is 15 residues. Germline lookup yields CDR1 ENHRY and CDR2 SYGVKD. V dropped 3 bases and J dropped 3; count of bases not matched to a gene: 7. CDR3 DNA: TGTGCCATCAGTGATCCCGGGACAGAGAAAGAGACCCAGTACTTC. Amino acid sequence: CAISDPGTEKETQYF.